The sequence of this T cell receptor beta chain was determined in a study of blood T cell repertoires in COVID-19. At the level of the study: COVID-19 samples from acute and convalescent phases originated in the United States, Italy and Spain. The analysed material was cDNA or gDNA that came from T cells, B-cell-depleted T cells, or PBMCs.

In the source study's methods: Reference gene primer amplification gave nucleated cell count estimates. Method: immunoSEQ multiplex PCR; TCRdb's copy keeps in-frame clones and lacks some. The D gene and trimming were derived from the DNA, and the V and J assignments and clone size from that table. Among tens of thousands of clones, approximately 90% were seen once, and the ten largest hold roughly 3.2%. Germline values: CDR1 PRHDT, CDR2 FYEKMQ (reference sequence). J was trimmed by 3 bases and V by 6 bases; bases with no gene match: 4. There are 13 residues in the CDR3. Sequenced material: peripheral blood. The chain has TRBV13 and TRBJ2-7; 8 bases fit TRBD1. This clonotype was obtained from a man aged 45-65 years with active COVID-19. This CDR3 reads CASRDRDLYEQYF. The CDR3 DNA reads TGTGCCAGCAGGGACAGGGATCTCTACGAGCAGTACTTC.